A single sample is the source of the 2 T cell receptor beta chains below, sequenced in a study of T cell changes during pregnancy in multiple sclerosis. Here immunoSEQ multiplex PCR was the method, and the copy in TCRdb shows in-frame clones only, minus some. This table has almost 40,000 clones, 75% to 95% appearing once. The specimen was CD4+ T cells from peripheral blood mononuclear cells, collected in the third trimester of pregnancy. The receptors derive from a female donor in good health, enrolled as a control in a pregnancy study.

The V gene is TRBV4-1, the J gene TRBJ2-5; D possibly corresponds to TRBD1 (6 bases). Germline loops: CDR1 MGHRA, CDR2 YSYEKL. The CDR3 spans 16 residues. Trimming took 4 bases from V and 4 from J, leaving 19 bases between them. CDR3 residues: CASSRAGDTLGETQYF. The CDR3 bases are TGCGCCAGCAGCCGCGCAGGGGACACTTTAGGAGAGACCCAGTACTTC.

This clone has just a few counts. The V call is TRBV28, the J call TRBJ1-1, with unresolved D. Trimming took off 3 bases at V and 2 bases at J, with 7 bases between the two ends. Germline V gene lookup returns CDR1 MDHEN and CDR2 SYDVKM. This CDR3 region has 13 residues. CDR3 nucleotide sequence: TGTGCCAGCAGTTTCTTCGTTAACACTGAAGCTTTCTTT. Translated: CASSFFVNTEAFF.